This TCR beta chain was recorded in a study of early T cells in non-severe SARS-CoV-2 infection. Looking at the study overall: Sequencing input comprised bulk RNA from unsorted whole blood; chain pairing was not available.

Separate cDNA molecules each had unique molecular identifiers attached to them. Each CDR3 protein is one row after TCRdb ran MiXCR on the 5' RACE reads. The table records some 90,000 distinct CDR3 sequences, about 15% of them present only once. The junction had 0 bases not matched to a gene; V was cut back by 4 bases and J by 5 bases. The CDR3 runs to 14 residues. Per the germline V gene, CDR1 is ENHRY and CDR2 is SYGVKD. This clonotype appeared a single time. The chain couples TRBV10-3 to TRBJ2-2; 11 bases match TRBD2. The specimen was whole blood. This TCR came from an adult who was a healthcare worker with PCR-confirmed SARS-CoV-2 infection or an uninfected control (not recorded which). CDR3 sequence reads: CAISGTSGTGELFF. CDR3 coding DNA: TGTGCCATCAGTGGGACTAGCGGGACCGGGGAGCTGTTTTTT.